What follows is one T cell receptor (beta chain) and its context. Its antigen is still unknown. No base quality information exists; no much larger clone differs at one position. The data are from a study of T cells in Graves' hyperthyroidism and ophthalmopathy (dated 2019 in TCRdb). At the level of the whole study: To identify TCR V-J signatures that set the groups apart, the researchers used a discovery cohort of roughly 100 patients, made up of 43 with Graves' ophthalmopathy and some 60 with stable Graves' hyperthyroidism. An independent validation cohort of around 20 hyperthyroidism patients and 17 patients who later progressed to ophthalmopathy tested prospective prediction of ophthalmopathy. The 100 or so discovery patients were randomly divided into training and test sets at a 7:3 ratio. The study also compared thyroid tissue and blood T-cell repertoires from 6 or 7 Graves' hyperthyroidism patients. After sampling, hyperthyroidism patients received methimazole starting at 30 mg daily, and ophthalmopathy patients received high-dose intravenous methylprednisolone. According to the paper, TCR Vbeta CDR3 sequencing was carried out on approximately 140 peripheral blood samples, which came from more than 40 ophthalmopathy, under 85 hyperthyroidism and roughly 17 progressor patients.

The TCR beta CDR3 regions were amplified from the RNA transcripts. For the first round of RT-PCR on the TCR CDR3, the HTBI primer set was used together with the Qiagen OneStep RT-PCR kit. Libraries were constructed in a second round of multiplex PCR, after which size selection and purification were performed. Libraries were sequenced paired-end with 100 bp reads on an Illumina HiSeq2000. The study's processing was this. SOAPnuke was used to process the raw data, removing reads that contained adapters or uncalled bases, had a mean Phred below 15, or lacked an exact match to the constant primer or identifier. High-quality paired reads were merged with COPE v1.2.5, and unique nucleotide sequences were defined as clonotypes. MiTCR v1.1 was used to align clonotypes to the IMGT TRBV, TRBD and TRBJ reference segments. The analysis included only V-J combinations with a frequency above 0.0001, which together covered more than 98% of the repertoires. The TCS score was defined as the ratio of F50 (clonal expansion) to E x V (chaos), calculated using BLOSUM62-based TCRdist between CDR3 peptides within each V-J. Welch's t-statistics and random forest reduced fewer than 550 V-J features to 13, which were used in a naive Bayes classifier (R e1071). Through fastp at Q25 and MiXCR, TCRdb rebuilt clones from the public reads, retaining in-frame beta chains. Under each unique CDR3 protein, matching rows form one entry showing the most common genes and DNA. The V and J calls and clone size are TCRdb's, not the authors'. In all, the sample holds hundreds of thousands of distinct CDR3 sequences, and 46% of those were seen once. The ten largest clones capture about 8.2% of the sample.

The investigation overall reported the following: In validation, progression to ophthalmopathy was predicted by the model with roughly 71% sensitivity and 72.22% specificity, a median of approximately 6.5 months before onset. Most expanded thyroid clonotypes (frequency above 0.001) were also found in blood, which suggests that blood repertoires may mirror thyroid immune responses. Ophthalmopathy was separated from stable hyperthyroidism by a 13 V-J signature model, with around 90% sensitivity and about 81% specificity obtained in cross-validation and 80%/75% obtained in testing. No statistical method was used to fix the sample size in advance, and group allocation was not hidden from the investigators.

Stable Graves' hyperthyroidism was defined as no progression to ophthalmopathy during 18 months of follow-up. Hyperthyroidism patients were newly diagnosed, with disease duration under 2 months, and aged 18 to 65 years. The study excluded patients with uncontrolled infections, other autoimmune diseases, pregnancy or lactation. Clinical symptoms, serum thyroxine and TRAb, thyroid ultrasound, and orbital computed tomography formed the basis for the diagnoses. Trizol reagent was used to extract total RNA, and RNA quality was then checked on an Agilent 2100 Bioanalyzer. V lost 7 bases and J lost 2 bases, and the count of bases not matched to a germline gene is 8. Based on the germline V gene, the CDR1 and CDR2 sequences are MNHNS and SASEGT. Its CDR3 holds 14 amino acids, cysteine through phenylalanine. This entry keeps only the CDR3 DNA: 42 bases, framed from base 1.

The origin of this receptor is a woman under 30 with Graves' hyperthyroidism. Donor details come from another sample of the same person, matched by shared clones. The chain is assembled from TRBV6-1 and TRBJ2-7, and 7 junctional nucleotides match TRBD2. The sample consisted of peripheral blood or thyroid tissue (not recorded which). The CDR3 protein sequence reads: CASTHRDYTYEQYF. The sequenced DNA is TGTGCCAGCACCCACCGGGACTACACCTACGAGCAGTACTTC.